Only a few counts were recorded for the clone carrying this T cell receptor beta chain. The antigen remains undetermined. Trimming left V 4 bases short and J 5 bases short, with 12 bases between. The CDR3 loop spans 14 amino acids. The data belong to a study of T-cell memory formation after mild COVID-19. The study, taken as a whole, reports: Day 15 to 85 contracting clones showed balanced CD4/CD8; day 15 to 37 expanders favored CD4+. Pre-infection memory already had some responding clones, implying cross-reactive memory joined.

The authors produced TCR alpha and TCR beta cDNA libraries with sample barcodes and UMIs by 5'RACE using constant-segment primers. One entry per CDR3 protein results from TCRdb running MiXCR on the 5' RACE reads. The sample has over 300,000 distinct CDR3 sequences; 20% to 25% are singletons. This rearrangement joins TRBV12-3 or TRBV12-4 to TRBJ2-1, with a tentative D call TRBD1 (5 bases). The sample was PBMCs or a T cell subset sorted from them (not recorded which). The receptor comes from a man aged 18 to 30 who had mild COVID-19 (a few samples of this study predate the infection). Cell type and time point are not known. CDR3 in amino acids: CASSSDPRDNEQFF. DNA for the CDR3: TGTGCCAGCAGTTCTGACCCCAGGGACAATGAGCAGTTCTTC.